This T cell receptor (beta chain) was captured by sequencing in a study of OX40 agonist ivuxolimab in advanced cancers. Across the whole study: Given to patients was ivuxolimab, an agonistic anti-OX40 (CD134) antibody. People in dose escalation had one of these cancers: hepatocellular carcinoma, melanoma, renal cell or head and neck cancer.

With V trimmed by 1 base and J by 3 bases, 9 bases remained unmatched. The CDR3 covers 16 residues. Overall study findings and caveats: CD4+ T cells averaged fewer expanded clones than CD8+ T cells.

Profiling relied on immunoSEQ multiplex PCR, and the TCRdb table lists in-frame clones only, not all of them. The table records just under 65,000 clones, 80% to 90% of them present only once. For this clone: Its antigen is currently unknown.

Autoimmune disease history or systemic immunosuppression led to patient exclusion. V is TRBV23-1 and J is TRBJ2-7, with TRBD2 identical over 7 bases. TRBV23-1 is sorted into the ORF group, with uncertain function. The input for sequencing was CD4+ or CD8+ T cells sorted from blood, taken in a trial of the OX40 agonist ivuxolimab. The TCR sequence derives from an adult with an advanced solid tumor such as melanoma, head and neck, liver or kidney cancer. Written as DNA, the CDR3 is TGCGCCAGCAGTCAATGTTGGGGGACTAAAAACTACGAGCAGTACTTC. This gives the protein CASSQCWGTKNYEQYF.